The 17 T cell receptor beta chains below were found in one sample sequenced in a study of molecular identifiers for immune sequencing clone quantification. MiXCR, run by TCRdb on the PCR reads, gives a single entry per CDR3 protein. There are over 550,000 distinct CDR3 sequences in the sample; roughly 23% occur only once, and around 0.78% lies in the top ten. The material sequenced was naive CD8+ T cells from blood, with Jurkat cell RNA spiked in. The subset: FACS-sorted CD8+CD4-CCR7+CD45RA+ naive T cells. These receptors all stem from a human donor in good health. Some libraries in this study had Jurkat cell RNA spiked in.

This clonotype was counted between two and nine times. The chain carries TRBV11-2 and TRBJ1-1; D is unclear. Germline V gives CDR1 SGHAT, CDR2 FQNNGV. The CDR3 loop spans 13 amino acids. Trimming removed 4 bases at V and 5 bases at J, with 11 bases between. CDR3 in amino acids: CASSSPRRTEAFF. CDR3 in DNA: TGTGCCAGCAGCTCCCCGCGGAGGACTGAAGCTTTCTTT.

This clonotype has a handful of counts. V gene TRBV4-1 combines with J gene TRBJ1-5; D gene ambiguous. Trimming left V 2 bases short and J 3 bases short, with 14 bases between. Germline values: CDR1 MGHRA, CDR2 YSYEKL. The CDR3 runs 16 residues. The CDR3 DNA follows: TGCGCCAGCAGCCAAACGGGGAGTTATGACAATCAGCCCCAGCATTTT. Translating gives CASSQTGSYDNQPQHF.

The chain combines TRBV3-1 with TRBJ2-5, with 8 positions matching TRBD2. This CDR3 is 16 amino acids long. The germline V gene encodes CDR1 LGHDT and CDR2 YNNKEL (reference sequence). Trimming at V came to 1 base and at J to 5 bases, leaving 9 bases not matched to a gene. CDR3 coding DNA: TGTGCCAGCAGCCAAGGGGGCGGGAGGCTCCAGGAGACCCAGTACTTC. It specifies CASSQGGGRLQETQYF.

The rearrangement links TRBV6-6 to TRBJ2-7, with TRBD1 matching over 12 bases. The CDR3 sequence is 17 residues long. The J segment lost 7 bases and the V segment lost 0 bases, leaving 10 bases of the junction unmatched. Germline V gene lookup returns CDR1 MNHNY and CDR2 SVGAGI (reference sequence). The CDR3 spells CASSYSGWGQGAREQYF. CDR3 sequence (DNA): TGTGCCAGCAGTTACTCCGGGTGGGGACAGGGGGCAAGGGAGCAGTACTTC.

This chain joins TRBV6-1 and TRBJ2-7; TRBD1 is a possible D gene (6 bases). The CDR3 extends over 15 amino acids. Germline V gene data show CDR1 as MNHNS and CDR2 as SASEGT. V lost 2 bases and J 5 bases, leaving 16 bases between the germline ends. In nucleotides, the CDR3 is TGTGCCAGCAGTGAAAAGGACAGACTTTCTAACGAGCAGTACTTC. It translates to CASSEKDRLSNEQYF.

V gene TRBV28 combines with J gene TRBJ2-1; 8 nucleotides align to TRBD2. Germline CDR1 and CDR2: MDHEN and SYDVKM. CDR3 size: 16 residues. After removal of 6 bases from V and 5 bases from J, the junction contained 12 bases not matched to a gene. The CDR3 reads CASSLPPSGSHNEQFF. In DNA, the CDR3 is TGTGCCAGCAGCCTCCCCCCTAGCGGGTCACACAATGAGCAGTTCTTC. Filled out from reference TRBV28 and TRBJ2-1, the complete variable domain reads DVKVTQSSRYLVKRTGEKVFLECVQDMDHENMFWYRQDPGLGLRLIYFSYDVKMKEKGDIPEGYSVSREKKERFSLILESASTNQTSMYLCASSLPPSGSHNEQFFGPGTRLTVL.

This clonotype has ten or more counts. The chain joins TRBV5-4 to TRBJ1-1; D ambiguous. With 1 base removed from V and 2 bases from J, the gap between germline ends came to 9 bases. Germline values: CDR1 SGHNT, CDR2 YYREEE (reference sequence). This CDR3 comprises 14 residues. CDR3 coding DNA: TGTGCCAGCAGCTTGAGGGCAGCTAACACTGAAGCTTTCTTT. It yields the protein CASSLRAANTEAFF.

To note about this clonotype: A read error is likely, as this CDR3 ends without the conserved phenylalanine or tryptophan. The chain employs TRBV7-9 and TRBJ2-5; D ambiguous. The CDR3 is made up of 13 amino acids. V was trimmed by 5 bases and J by 1 base, leaving 8 bases between them. Germline assignment: CDR1 SEHNR and CDR2 FQNEAQ (reference sequence). The CDR3 nucleotides read TGTGCCAGCAGCCTAGGTTCCCAAGAGACCCAGTACATC. Its protein product is CASSLGSQETQYI.

On this clonotype: The junction does not match germline at one end; this may be a read error. The chain couples TRBV27 to TRBJ2-5; 11 nucleotides agree with TRBD2. Germline V gives CDR1 MNHEY, CDR2 SMNVEV (reference sequence). The CDR3 is 15 amino acids. This chain's CDR3 is CAGSLGLAGGETQYF. As DNA, the CDR3 is TGTGCCGGCAGTTTGGGTCTAGCGGGAGGAGAGACCCAGTACTTC.

The chain combines TRBV12-3 or TRBV12-4 with TRBJ2-5; 10 positions match TRBD2. The CDR3 totals 17 residues. Losses at the gene ends were 6 bases for V and 1 base for J; bases not matched to a gene: 11. This CDR3 reads CASSLGLAPGGQETQYF. For the CDR3, the DNA is TGTGCCAGCAGCCTGGGACTAGCGCCTGGGGGCCAAGAGACCCAGTACTTC.

This clonotype was counted at least ten times. The chain carries TRBV9 and TRBJ2-6; 15 nucleotides line up with TRBD2. Germline CDR1 reads SGDLS; CDR2 reads YYNGEE. The CDR3 totals 17 residues. V shed 7 bases, J shed 3 bases, and the junction held 5 bases outside the gene matches. The CDR3 sequence: CASSGLAGGFGANVLTF. CDR3 nucleotides: TGTGCCAGCTCGGGACTAGCGGGAGGCTTTGGGGCCAACGTCCTGACTTTC.

This clonotype was detected only a few times. This rearrangement joins TRBV24-1 to TRBJ2-1; TRBD2 aligns across 15 bases. Germline assignment: CDR1 KGHDR and CDR2 SFDVKD. The CDR3 length is 16 residues. V shed 3 bases, J shed 8 bases, and the junction held 4 bases outside the gene matches. The DNA for the CDR3 is TGTGCCACCAGTGATCGGACTAGCGGGGGGGCCGATGAGCAGTTCTTC. This encodes CATSDRTSGGADEQFF.

The CDR3 reads CASSPGQGVVTEAFF. The CDR3 DNA is TGTGCCAGCAGTCCCGGACAGGGTGTTGTGACTGAAGCTTTCTTT. V gene TRBV6-5 combines with J gene TRBJ1-1; 8 bases map to TRBD1. The CDR3 loop spans 15 amino acids. V shed 5 bases, J shed 5 bases, and the junction held 10 bases outside the gene matches. The germline CDR1 and CDR2 sequences are MNHEY and SVGAGI.

Of note for this clonotype: This sequence may be a read error, since a much larger clone differs from it by one base. V gene TRBV21-1 combines with J gene TRBJ1-5; no DNA check was done on the table's D call, TRBD1. TRBV21-1 has pseudogene status. The CDR3 length is 16 residues. The CDR3 spells CAGSLNRAYSNQPQHF. In DNA, the CDR3 is TGTGCCGGCAGCCTCAACAGGGCTTATAGCAATCAGCCCCAGCATTTT.

Many counts were recorded for this clonotype. V gene TRBV5-8 combines with J gene TRBJ1-1; D is unresolved. V gave up 1 base and J gave up 7 bases, with 14 bases separating them. This CDR3 region has 14 residues. Looked up from germline, CDR1 is SGHTS and CDR2 is YDEGEE. The CDR3 nucleotides are TGTGCCAGCAGCTTGTTCGGTATAGGCATTGAAGCTTTCTTT. It encodes CASSLFGIGIEAFF. The full variable domain, with the rest looked up from reference TRBV5-8 and TRBJ1-1, is EAGVTQSPTHLIKTRGQQATLRCSPISGHTSVYWYQQALGLGLQFLLWYDEGEERNRGNFPPRFSGRQFPNYSSELNVNALELEDSALYLCASSLFGIGIEAFFGQGTRLTVV.

Notes on this clonotype: This may arise from a read error, as a much more abundant clone is one base away. The CDR3 DNA sequence: TGTGCCAGCAGTTCACAGGGAGGGATCTACCAGCCCCAGCATTTT. Its protein product is CASSSQGGIYQPQHF. The chain links TRBV27 to TRBJ1-5; D perhaps matches TRBD1 (6 bases). From germline, CDR1 is MNHEY and CDR2 SMNVEV (reference sequence). Trimming took 4 bases from V and 7 from J, leaving 17 bases between them. There are 15 residues in the CDR3.

V usage is TRBV7-9 and J usage is TRBJ1-2, with D unresolved. V was shortened by 5 bases and J by 9 bases, with 16 bases between the two germline ends. This CDR3 has 13 residues. Per the germline V gene, CDR1 is SEHNR and CDR2 is FQNEAQ (reference sequence). The CDR3 DNA sequence: TGTGCCAGCAGCCCCGCGACAAGCGCTAGCTACACCTTC. Translated, it gives CASSPATSASYTF. The entire variable domain, with the rest obtained from reference TRBV7-9 and TRBJ1-2, is as follows: DTGVSQNPRHKITKRGQNVTFRCDPISEHNRLYWYRQTLGQGPEFLTYFQNEAQLEKSRLLSDRFSAERPKGSFSTLEIQRTEQGDSAMYLCASSPATSASYTFGSGTRLTVV.